These 20 T cell receptor beta chains were sequenced from one sample in a study of CD8+CD57+ T cells in acquired aplastic anemia. Selection for sequencing was limited to patients who had shown CD8+CD57+ cell expansion by flow cytometry. Genomic DNA was employed as the template in profiling TCR beta VDJ and CDR3. TCRdb recomputed calls from the reads with MiXCR, one row per CDR3 protein. The sample yields around 430,000 distinct CDR3 sequences, roughly a third seen once. Specimen: sorted CD4+, CD8+, or CD8+CD57+ T cells (not recorded which) from PBMCs. All receptors come from a human donor with aplastic anemia.

This clonotype was seen only a few times. This rearrangement joins TRBV20-1 to TRBJ1-2; 8 bases are a match to TRBD1. V dropped 7 bases and J dropped 13; count of bases not matched to a gene: 20. Germline V gene sequence: CDR1 DFQATT, CDR2 SNEGSKA (reference sequence). This CDR3 has 14 amino acids. The CDR3, as DNA: TGCAGTGGTCGGGACAGGAGATCTAACTATGGCCGCACCTTC. It encodes CSGRDRRSNYGRTF.

The chain is built from TRBV29-1 and TRBJ2-7, with 7 bases aligning to TRBD1. Germline V gives CDR1 SQVTM, CDR2 ANQGSEA. The V and J ends lost 4 bases and 4 bases, in that order; junction bases with no gene match: 7. This CDR3 spans 13 amino acids. CDR3 sequence: CSVGQGRGYEQYF. The CDR3 DNA reads TGCAGCGTTGGACAGGGAAGAGGGTACGAGCAGTACTTC.

With respect to this clonotype: A much larger clone lies a single base off, so this may be a read error. This rearrangement joins TRBV11-1 to TRBJ1-2, with D unclear. This CDR3 contains 19 residues. Germline V gene lookup returns CDR1 SGHAT and CDR2 FQDESV (reference sequence). The CDR3 here is CASSGVILRSDEANYGYAF. The CDR3 region has the DNA TGTGCCAGCAGCGGGGTGATACTTCGCTCCGACGAGGCTAACTATGGCTACGCCTTC.

This clonotype was found many times. This chain links TRBV2 with TRBJ2-7; the D gene is possibly TRBD2 (5 bases). This CDR3 has 14 residues. V dropped 2 bases and J dropped 0 bases, with 8 bases sitting between them. Germline lookup yields CDR1 SNHLY and CDR2 FYNNEI. The CDR3 loop reads CASSELGLSYEQYF. The CDR3 nucleotides are TGTGCCAGCAGTGAACTAGGACTCTCCTACGAGCAGTACTTC.

The chain employs TRBV30 and TRBJ1-2; the D gene is possibly TRBD1 (5 bases). V was shortened by 3 bases and J by 5 bases, with 19 bases between the two germline ends. This CDR3 is built from 15 residues. Germline V gene sequence: CDR1 GTSNPN, CDR2 SVGIG (reference sequence). As DNA, the CDR3 is TGTGCCTGGAGCTACAGCTGGGACGGGAGGTATGGCTACACCTTC. The encoded protein is CAWSYSWDGRYGYTF.

This clonotype was picked up many times. The chain has TRBV7-9 and TRBJ1-5, with TRBD1 identical over 9 bases. The CDR3 is made up of 14 amino acids. Germline V lookup: CDR1 SEHNR, CDR2 FQNEAQ (reference sequence). V shed 1 base and J 5 bases; nucleotides not matched to a gene: 0. CDR3 nucleotides: TGTGCCAGCAGCTTAGGGACAGGGGATCAGCCCCAGCATTTT. Its translation is CASSLGTGDQPQHF.

The rearrangement uses TRBV10-3 and TRBJ1-1; D may be TRBD1 (5 bases). CDR3 length: 15 residues. Germline V gives CDR1 ENHRY, CDR2 SYGVKD. V lost 0 bases and J 7 bases, leaving 15 bases between the germline ends. The CDR3 DNA reads as TGTGCCATCAGTGAGTCGACCACAGGAAAGCGTGAAGCTTTCTTT. Translation gives CAISESTTGKREAFF.

Regarding this clonotype: A junction end diverges from the germline sequence, so it may reflect a read error. The chain recombines TRBV19 with TRBJ2-3; 7 nucleotides align to TRBD2. CDR3 size: 17 residues. Germline loops: CDR1 LNHDA, CDR2 SQIVND (reference sequence). Here the CDR3 DNA reads TGTGCCGGTAGTATAGTTGGCCTAGCGGAAAGCACAGATACGCAGTATTTT. This gives the protein CAGSIVGLAESTDTQYF.

In this sample, this clonotype turned up many times. The genes are TRBV7-8 and TRBJ2-1, with D possibly matching TRBD2 (6 bases). Trimming took 7 bases from V and 3 from J, leaving 19 bases between them. Germline CDR1 reads SGHVS; CDR2 reads FQNEAQ. The CDR3 sequence is 16 residues long. Here the CDR3 DNA reads TGTGCCAGCACCCTAAGGTCGGCGGGGCTCTACAATGAGCAGTTCTTC. It yields the protein CASTLRSAGLYNEQFF.

The J gene is TRBJ2-3, the V gene TRBV10-2, with D possibly matching TRBD2 (5 bases). Germline assignment: CDR1 WSHSY and CDR2 SAAADI. The V and J ends lost 6 bases and 2 bases respectively, with 21 bases between them. The CDR3 is made up of 17 amino acids. CDR3 loop: CASRVSLRAGDTDTQYF. CDR3 coding DNA: TGCGCCAGCAGGGTGTCTCTCCGGGCCGGGGACACAGATACGCAGTATTTT.

This clonotype was recorded at least ten times. The chain couples TRBV20-1 to TRBJ1-1, with D possibly being TRBD1 (5 bases). The germline V gene encodes CDR1 DFQATT and CDR2 SNEGSKA (reference sequence). This CDR3 contains 14 residues. V lost 3 bases and J 1 base, leaving 12 bases between the germline ends. CDR3 protein: CSASGFGGNTEAFF. Here the CDR3 DNA reads TGCAGTGCTAGCGGGTTCGGGGGGAACACTGAAGCTTTCTTT.

This clonotype was picked up a small number of times. The chain uses TRBV11-2 and TRBJ1-5; 7 bases line up with TRBD1. The germline V gene encodes CDR1 SGHAT and CDR2 FQNNGV. Unmatched junction bases numbered 14, after V lost 5 bases and J lost 7 bases. The CDR3 runs to 16 residues. For the CDR3, the DNA is TGTGCCAGCAGCCCGAAAGGGACAGCTTTTAACCAGCCCCAGCATTTT. It is translated as CASSPKGTAFNQPQHF. The full variable domain, its missing parts supplied by reference TRBV11-2 and TRBJ1-5, is EAGVAQSPRYKIIEKRQSVAFWCNPISGHATLYWYQQILGQGPKLLIQFQNNGVVDDSQLPKDRFSAERLKGVDSTLKIQPAKLEDSAVYLCASSPKGTAFNQPQHFGDGTRLSIL.

With respect to this clonotype: Relative to the germline gene, one junction end is altered; a read error may explain this. The genes are TRBV5-1 and TRBJ2-5, with 8 bases aligning to TRBD1. Germline V gives CDR1 SGHRS, CDR2 YFSETQ. This CDR3 comprises 15 residues. The CDR3, as DNA: TGCGCCAGCGGCTTGGCGACAGGGGTGGGGGAGACCCAGTACTTC. Translation: CASGLATGVGETQYF.

This clonotype has only one observation. V and J are TRBV4-1 and TRBJ2-1, with 12 nucleotides matching TRBD2. Germline V gives CDR1 MGHRA, CDR2 YSYEKL. After removal of 3 bases from V and 4 bases from J, the junction contained 7 bases not matched to a gene. The CDR3 is made up of 17 amino acids. The CDR3 loop is CASSQERLAGAYNEQFF. The CDR3 nucleotides are TGCGCCAGCAGCCAGGAGCGACTAGCGGGAGCGTACAATGAGCAGTTCTTC.

This clonotype was detected a few times. This chain joins TRBV6-5 and TRBJ1-5, with TRBD1 identical over 9 bases. CDR3 length equals 17 residues. Trimming cost V 4 bases and J 2 bases; bases outside gene matches: 9. Germline values: CDR1 MNHEY, CDR2 SVGAGI. CDR3 residues: CASSLPWTGVGNQPQHF. In DNA form, the CDR3 reads TGTGCCAGCAGTTTACCCTGGACAGGGGTGGGCAATCAGCCCCAGCATTTT.

J is TRBJ2-1 and V is TRBV19, with 7 bases fitting TRBD2. V gave up 10 bases and J gave up 10 bases; unmatched junction bases: 13. The germline V gene has CDR1 LNHDA and CDR2 SQIVND (reference sequence). CDR3 length: 13 amino acids. The CDR3 spells CATETVAGPEQFF. The DNA of the CDR3 is TGTGCCACTGAGACCGTAGCGGGCCCCGAGCAGTTCTTC.

This clonotype was seen only a few times. This sequence joins TRBV12-3 or TRBV12-4 and TRBJ1-5; a possible D gene is TRBD1 (5 bases). V lost 3 bases and J lost 3, with 12 bases in between. This CDR3 spans 15 amino acids. CDR3: CASSFRRGDNQPQHF. For the CDR3, the DNA is TGTGCCAGCAGTTTTAGACGAGGGGACAATCAGCCCCAGCATTTT.

This clonotype was seen a handful of times. V usage is TRBV9 and J usage is TRBJ1-4, with 9 bases identical to TRBD1. V dropped 4 bases and J dropped 12; count of bases not matched to a gene: 13. Germline V gene sequence: CDR1 SGDLS, CDR2 YYNGEE. This CDR3 region has 15 residues. CDR3 in amino acids: CASSKTGGADGELFF. CDR3 in DNA: TGTGCCAGCAGCAAAACAGGGGGCGCAGATGGGGAACTGTTTTTT.

In this sample, this clonotype turned up many times. The V and J genes are TRBV11-2 and TRBJ2-3; the match to TRBD1 covers 7 bases. After removal of 6 bases from V and 2 bases from J, the junction contained 17 bases not matched to a gene. Germline V gene sequence: CDR1 SGHAT, CDR2 FQNNGV. This CDR3 has 18 amino acids. The CDR3 region is CASRHAARGQGDTDTQYF. The CDR3 nucleotides read TGTGCCAGCAGACATGCGGCCCGGGGCCAGGGGGACACAGATACGCAGTATTTT.

This clonotype was counted a single time. The rearrangement joins TRBV4-3 to TRBJ2-1, with D hard to call. The CDR3 is 14 residues long. V was cut by 2 bases and J by 10 bases, with 15 bases left in between. Germline-derived CDR1 and CDR2 are LGHNA and YSLEER. The CDR3 nucleotides are TGCGCCAGCAGCCAAACCACTGTGGGTGGGGAGCAGTTCTTC. Translation gives CASSQTTVGGEQFF.